This T cell receptor (beta chain) was obtained from a study of shared clonotypes between healthy human individuals. Here immunoSEQ multiplex PCR was the method, and the copy in TCRdb shows in-frame clones only, minus some. The table has roughly 320,000 clones, about nine tenths seen once. V shed 6 bases and J 11 bases; nucleotides not matched to a gene: 14. Germline values: CDR1 MDHEN, CDR2 SYDVKM. The CDR3 loop spans 14 amino acids. The genes are TRBV28 and TRBJ1-1; TRBD1 agrees at 8 bases. This TCR came from a man between 18 and 29 years old in good health. Sequenced input: memory CD8+ T cells sorted from blood. The sample's subset: CD45RO+ cells pooled with CCR7-negative TemRA cells. The CDR3, as DNA: TGTGCCAGCAGGCCATCGGACAGGGCCGTCGGGGCTTTCTTT. Encoded protein: CASRPSDRAVGAFF.